The clone carrying this T cell receptor (beta chain) is medium-sized in the sample. Its antigen is unidentified. TCRdb re-derived calls from the 5' RACE reads in MiXCR, one entry per CDR3 protein. This sample yields 14,000 or so distinct CDR3 sequences, of which approximately 38% are seen a single time; 7.5% to 10% belongs to the top ten. CD3+ T cells were rested overnight without fetal bovine serum. From germline, CDR1 is SGHAT and CDR2 FQNNGV. V shed 3 bases, J shed 6 bases, and the junction held 11 bases outside the gene matches. CDR3 length equals 17 residues. This entry comes from a study of T cell repertoires and leukemia-associated antigens. Study details: Each sample gave roughly 3.3 to 5.0 million effective reads.

Findings and caveats of the study: Specificity and function of the expanded clones need further investigation. Vbeta, Jbeta, VDJ rearrangement and unique CDR3 counts did not differ significantly across four groups.

This TCR came from a female donor in good health. This chain joins TRBV11-2 and TRBJ1-6; 7 positions agree with TRBD1. Sequenced sample: CD3+ T cells sorted from blood and cultured. The CDR3 reads CASSLTGRGGFNSPLHF. Here the CDR3 DNA reads TGTGCCAGCAGCTTGACAGGGCGAGGGGGATTTAATTCACCCCTCCACTTT. Drawing the rest from reference TRBV11-2 and TRBJ1-6, the complete variable domain is EAGVAQSPRYKIIEKRQSVAFWCNPISGHATLYWYQQILGQGPKLLIQFQNNGVVDDSQLPKDRFSAERLKGVDSTLKIQPAKLEDSAVYLCASSLTGRGGFNSPLHFGNGTRLTVT.